The present entry profiles one T cell receptor (beta chain) with its context. These data come from a study of PD-L1 blockade in urothelial cancer. Study in general: T cells numbered a median of around 150,000 in the blood samples.

Some clones are missing from TCRdb's copy, which holds only in-frame ones; the method was immunoSEQ multiplex PCR. The profile shows about 48,000 clones, approximately 80% of them singletons. The time point was: peripheral blood 6 weeks after treatment start. The material sequenced was PBMCs, taken around atezolizumab (anti-PD-L1) treatment. This clonotype was obtained from a man between 65 and 85 years old with urothelial cancer.

CDR3 sequence reads: CASSLIPRDGANVLTF. As DNA, the CDR3 is TGCGCCAGCAGCTTAATTCCCAGGGATGGGGCCAACGTCCTGACTTTC. The chain couples TRBV5-1 to TRBJ2-6; TRBD1 is a possible D gene (5 bases). The CDR3 consists of 16 residues. CDR1 and CDR2 from the germline V gene are SGHRS and YFSETQ. Trimming left V 2 bases short and J 3 bases short, with 12 bases between.